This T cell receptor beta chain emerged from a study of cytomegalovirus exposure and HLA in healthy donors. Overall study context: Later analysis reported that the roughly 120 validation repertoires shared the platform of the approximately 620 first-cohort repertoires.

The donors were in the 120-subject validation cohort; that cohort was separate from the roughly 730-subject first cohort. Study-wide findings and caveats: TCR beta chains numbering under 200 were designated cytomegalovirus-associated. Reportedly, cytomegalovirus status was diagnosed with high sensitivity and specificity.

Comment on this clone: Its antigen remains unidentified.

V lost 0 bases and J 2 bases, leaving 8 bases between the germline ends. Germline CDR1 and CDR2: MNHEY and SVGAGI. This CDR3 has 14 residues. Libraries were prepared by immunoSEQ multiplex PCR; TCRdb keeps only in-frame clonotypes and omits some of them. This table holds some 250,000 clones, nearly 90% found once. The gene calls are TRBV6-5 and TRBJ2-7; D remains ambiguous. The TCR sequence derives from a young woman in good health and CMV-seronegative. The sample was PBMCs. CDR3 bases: TGTGCCAGCAGTTACTCCGCAGGTACCTACGAGCAGTACTTC. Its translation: CASSYSAGTYEQYF.